This entry is about one T cell receptor beta chain. What it recognizes is unknown. CDR3 length: 16 residues. The trim removed 5 bases at V and 1 base at J, leaving 4 bases unmatched. Per germline, CDR1 SEHNR and CDR2 FQNEAQ (reference sequence). These data belong to a study of blood T cells in healthy people across ages. Whole-study context: About one barcoded TCR beta cDNA was captured per two T cells.

A second PCR, run for about 7 to 11 cycles, used a sample-barcoded 5' primer plus a J-beta primer mix. Each cDNA molecule, via a template-switch adaptor with 12 random nucleotides, was tagged. One entry per CDR3 protein results from TCRdb running MiXCR on the 5' RACE reads. The repertoire includes under 1,000,000 distinct CDR3 sequences, roughly 40% of them detected once, and over 10% sits in the top ten. Overall study results and limits: Expanded clonotype changes were possibly confounded by unknown donor CMV status.

This clonotype was sampled from a man between 18 and 29 years old in good health. The chain has TRBV7-9 and TRBJ2-3; 12 nucleotides match TRBD1. The material sequenced was blood. Here the CDR3 DNA reads TGTGCCAGCAGCCCGGGACAGGGGGCTCGCACAGATACGCAGTATTTT. This sequence encodes CASSPGQGARTDTQYF. Filled out from reference TRBV7-9 and TRBJ2-3, the complete variable domain reads DTGVSQNPRHKITKRGQNVTFRCDPISEHNRLYWYRQTLGQGPEFLTYFQNEAQLEKSRLLSDRFSAERPKGSFSTLEIQRTEQGDSAMYLCASSPGQGARTDTQYFGPGTRLTVL.